This T cell receptor (beta chain) appears in the sequencing data of a study of blood T cell repertoires in COVID-19. Study-level background: Acute and convalescent COVID-19 specimens originated in the United States, Italy and Spain.

The length of the CDR3 is 15 residues. With V trimmed by 1 base and J by 9 bases, 5 bases remained unmatched. Germline V gene lookup returns CDR1 SGHRS and CDR2 YFSETQ. Study processing details: Amplified reference gene primers provided the basis for estimating nucleated cell counts. The table came from immunoSEQ multiplex PCR; TCRdb's copy has only in-frame clones and leaves some out. V and J calls and clone size are as listed in that table; D and trimming were resolved from the DNA. This table has roughly 260,000 clones, roughly nine tenths appearing once. Recruits, aged about 18 to 90 years, lived in 24 US areas. Participants had their cohort set by participant-reported clinical history.

The chain joins TRBV5-1 to TRBJ1-6; 9 bases fit TRBD1. The specimen sequenced was PBMCs or T cells enriched from blood (not recorded which). This TCR derives from a human donor in a cohort exposed to, infected with or recovered from COVID-19 (not recorded which). The donor label of this sample is uncertain. CDR3 residues: CASSLKGTGFSPLHF. The CDR3, as DNA: TGCGCCAGCAGCTTGAAAGGGACAGGGTTTTCACCCCTCCACTTT.